This TCR beta chain derives from a study of shared clonotypes between healthy human individuals. The CDR3 contains 15 residues. From germline, CDR1 is KGHSH and CDR2 LQKENI. The V end was cut by 2 bases, the J end by 6 bases, with 17 bases between. TCRdb's copy holds only in-frame clones and misses some; the assay was immunoSEQ multiplex PCR. This table holds 950,000 to 1,100,000 clones, around 82% found once. V usage is TRBV18 and J usage is TRBJ2-7; D is possibly TRBD1 (6 bases). This TCR derives from a man between 18 and 35 years old in good health. Some clones in this sample may be carry-over from other donors' samples. Sequenced sample: memory CD4+ T cells from PBMCs. Subset meaning: CD45RA-negative fraction. The CDR3 coding sequence is TGTGCCAGCTCACCAATCCAGTCAGGGGTAGTCGAGCAGTACTTC. Translating it yields CASSPIQSGVVEQYF.